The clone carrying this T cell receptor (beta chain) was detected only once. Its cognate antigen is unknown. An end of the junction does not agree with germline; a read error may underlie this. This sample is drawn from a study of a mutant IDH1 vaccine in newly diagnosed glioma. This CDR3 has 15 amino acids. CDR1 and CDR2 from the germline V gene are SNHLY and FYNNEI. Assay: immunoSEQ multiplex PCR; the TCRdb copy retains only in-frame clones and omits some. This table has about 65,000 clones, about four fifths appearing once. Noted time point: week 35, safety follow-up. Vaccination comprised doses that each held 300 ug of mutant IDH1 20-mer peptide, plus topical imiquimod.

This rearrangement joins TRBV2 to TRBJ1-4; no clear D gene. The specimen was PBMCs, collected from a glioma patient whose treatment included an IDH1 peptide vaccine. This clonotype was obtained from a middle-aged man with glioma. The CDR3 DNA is TGTGCCAGCAGCTTCGCCGGAACGGCTAATGAAGAACTGTTTTTT. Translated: CASSFAGTANEELFF.